These T cell receptor beta chains were read from a single sample in a study of blood T cell repertoires in COVID-19. Profiling relied on immunoSEQ multiplex PCR, and the TCRdb table lists in-frame clones only, not all of them. The sample records almost 250,000 clones, around 89% being singletons. Sequenced input: PBMCs or T cells enriched from blood (not recorded which). The receptors originated from a woman in her twenties or thirties who had recovered from COVID-19. CDR3s leave out the opening cysteine and the closing phenylalanine or tryptophan.

J gene: TRBJ2-3; V gene: TRBV4-2; CDR3 protein: ASSQDPGSGRAAQY
J gene: TRBJ2-2; V gene: TRBV5-1; CDR3 protein: ASSLSRSGSLVSGELF
J gene: TRBJ2-7; V gene: TRBV6-5; CDR3 protein: ASSPAGAHEQY
J gene: TRBJ1-1; V gene: TRBV28; CDR3 protein: ASAVSITEAF
J gene: TRBJ2-3; V gene: TRBV28; CDR3 protein: ASSLGPSGHSTDTQY
J gene: TRBJ1-1; V gene: TRBV3-1/TRBV3-2; CDR3 protein: ASSQAGNEAF
J gene: TRBJ1-1; V gene: TRBV5-1; CDR3 protein: ASSLASFTGDTEAF
J gene: TRBJ2-7; V gene: TRBV4-1; CDR3 protein: ASSQEPLAIYEQY
J gene: TRBJ1-5; V gene: TRBV12-3/TRBV12-4; CDR3 protein: ASSLGSSPQH
J gene: TRBJ1-1; V gene: TRBV7-8; CDR3 protein: ASSLGEGGGTEAF
J gene: TRBJ2-2; V gene: TRBV19; CDR3 protein: ASSIGVPRGTGELF
J gene: TRBJ2-6; V gene: TRBV19; CDR3 protein: AIDSGVGANVLT
J gene: TRBJ2-5; V gene: TRBV7-3; CDR3 protein: ASSPSGRGETQY
J gene: TRBJ1-4; V gene: TRBV14; CDR3 protein: ASSQGPGQKEKLF
J gene: TRBJ1-1; V gene: TRBV23-1; CDR3 protein: ASSQNYETGINTEAF
J gene: TRBJ2-7; V gene: TRBV29-1; CDR3 protein: SVKGAYPGYEQY
J gene: TRBJ1-2; V gene: TRBV28; CDR3 protein: ASSKDRGRDGYT
J gene: TRBJ2-3; V gene: TRBV2; CDR3 protein: ASSELGAGWADTQY
J gene: TRBJ2-5; V gene: TRBV4-1; CDR3 protein: ASSLQAYQETQY
J gene: TRBJ1-2; V gene: TRBV5-1; CDR3 protein: ASSLGQSYGYT
J gene: TRBJ1-1; V gene: TRBV7-8; CDR3 protein: ASSSPTTWTAEAF
J gene: TRBJ1-2; V gene: TRBV9; CDR3 protein: ASSSPTQRNYGYT
J gene: TRBJ1-2; V gene: TRBV19; CDR3 protein: ASSRGQGSNYGYT
J gene: TRBJ1-2; V gene: TRBV28; CDR3 protein: ASSSPNSQILYGYT
J gene: TRBJ2-7; V gene: TRBV28; CDR3 protein: ASRDAGRGSSYEQY
J gene: TRBJ1-2; V gene: TRBV3-1/TRBV3-2; CDR3 protein: ASSEGVYGYT
J gene: TRBJ1-4; V gene: TRBV4-3; CDR3 protein: ASSLNGMFQEKLF
J gene: TRBJ1-1; V gene: TRBV27; CDR3 protein: ASSLGLNTEAF
J gene: TRBJ2-2; V gene: TRBV2; CDR3 protein: ASSQDRTPGELF
J gene: TRBJ1-1; V gene: TRBV15; CDR3 protein: ATSRRLQVNTEAF
J gene: TRBJ1-2; V gene: TRBV11-1; CDR3 protein: ASSLARTAGNYGYT
J gene: TRBJ1-1; V gene: TRBV4-1; CDR3 protein: ASSQDRGKNTEAF
J gene: TRBJ1-3; V gene: TRBV5-1; CDR3 protein: ASSPGSSGNTIY